This T cell receptor (beta chain) was profiled in a study of regulatory T cells in long-lasting Graves disease. The time point: newly diagnosed GD, antithyroid drugs for less than 3 months. RNA isolated from PBMCs was used to make the TCR library. Arm-PCR of CDR3 regions and iRepertoire HTBI primers were used to build TCR beta libraries. TCRdb reprocessed the multiplex PCR reads with MiXCR, giving one entry per CDR3 protein. The sample holds 250,000 to 300,000 distinct CDR3 sequences, 15% to 20% seen once. This clonotype came up many times. These data were likewise used in another study, on T cells in Graves' hyperthyroidism and ophthalmopathy. That work states: Primed by the HTBI set, a first-round RT-PCR was run on the TCR CDR3.

This sample comprised peripheral blood mononuclear cells (PBMCs), obtained at new diagnosis, from a patient treated with antithyroid drugs. This sequence originates from a woman in her thirties with Graves disease.

CDR3 region: CASSSRQGWDEQYF. In DNA, the CDR3 is TGTGCCAGCAGCAGCCGACAGGGGTGGGACGAGCAGTACTTC. The chain recombines TRBV5-4 with TRBJ2-7; 8 positions match TRBD1. V lost 4 bases and J lost 5; bases outside the gene matches: 8. Germline values: CDR1 SGHNT, CDR2 YYREEE (reference sequence). The CDR3 is 14 residues long.